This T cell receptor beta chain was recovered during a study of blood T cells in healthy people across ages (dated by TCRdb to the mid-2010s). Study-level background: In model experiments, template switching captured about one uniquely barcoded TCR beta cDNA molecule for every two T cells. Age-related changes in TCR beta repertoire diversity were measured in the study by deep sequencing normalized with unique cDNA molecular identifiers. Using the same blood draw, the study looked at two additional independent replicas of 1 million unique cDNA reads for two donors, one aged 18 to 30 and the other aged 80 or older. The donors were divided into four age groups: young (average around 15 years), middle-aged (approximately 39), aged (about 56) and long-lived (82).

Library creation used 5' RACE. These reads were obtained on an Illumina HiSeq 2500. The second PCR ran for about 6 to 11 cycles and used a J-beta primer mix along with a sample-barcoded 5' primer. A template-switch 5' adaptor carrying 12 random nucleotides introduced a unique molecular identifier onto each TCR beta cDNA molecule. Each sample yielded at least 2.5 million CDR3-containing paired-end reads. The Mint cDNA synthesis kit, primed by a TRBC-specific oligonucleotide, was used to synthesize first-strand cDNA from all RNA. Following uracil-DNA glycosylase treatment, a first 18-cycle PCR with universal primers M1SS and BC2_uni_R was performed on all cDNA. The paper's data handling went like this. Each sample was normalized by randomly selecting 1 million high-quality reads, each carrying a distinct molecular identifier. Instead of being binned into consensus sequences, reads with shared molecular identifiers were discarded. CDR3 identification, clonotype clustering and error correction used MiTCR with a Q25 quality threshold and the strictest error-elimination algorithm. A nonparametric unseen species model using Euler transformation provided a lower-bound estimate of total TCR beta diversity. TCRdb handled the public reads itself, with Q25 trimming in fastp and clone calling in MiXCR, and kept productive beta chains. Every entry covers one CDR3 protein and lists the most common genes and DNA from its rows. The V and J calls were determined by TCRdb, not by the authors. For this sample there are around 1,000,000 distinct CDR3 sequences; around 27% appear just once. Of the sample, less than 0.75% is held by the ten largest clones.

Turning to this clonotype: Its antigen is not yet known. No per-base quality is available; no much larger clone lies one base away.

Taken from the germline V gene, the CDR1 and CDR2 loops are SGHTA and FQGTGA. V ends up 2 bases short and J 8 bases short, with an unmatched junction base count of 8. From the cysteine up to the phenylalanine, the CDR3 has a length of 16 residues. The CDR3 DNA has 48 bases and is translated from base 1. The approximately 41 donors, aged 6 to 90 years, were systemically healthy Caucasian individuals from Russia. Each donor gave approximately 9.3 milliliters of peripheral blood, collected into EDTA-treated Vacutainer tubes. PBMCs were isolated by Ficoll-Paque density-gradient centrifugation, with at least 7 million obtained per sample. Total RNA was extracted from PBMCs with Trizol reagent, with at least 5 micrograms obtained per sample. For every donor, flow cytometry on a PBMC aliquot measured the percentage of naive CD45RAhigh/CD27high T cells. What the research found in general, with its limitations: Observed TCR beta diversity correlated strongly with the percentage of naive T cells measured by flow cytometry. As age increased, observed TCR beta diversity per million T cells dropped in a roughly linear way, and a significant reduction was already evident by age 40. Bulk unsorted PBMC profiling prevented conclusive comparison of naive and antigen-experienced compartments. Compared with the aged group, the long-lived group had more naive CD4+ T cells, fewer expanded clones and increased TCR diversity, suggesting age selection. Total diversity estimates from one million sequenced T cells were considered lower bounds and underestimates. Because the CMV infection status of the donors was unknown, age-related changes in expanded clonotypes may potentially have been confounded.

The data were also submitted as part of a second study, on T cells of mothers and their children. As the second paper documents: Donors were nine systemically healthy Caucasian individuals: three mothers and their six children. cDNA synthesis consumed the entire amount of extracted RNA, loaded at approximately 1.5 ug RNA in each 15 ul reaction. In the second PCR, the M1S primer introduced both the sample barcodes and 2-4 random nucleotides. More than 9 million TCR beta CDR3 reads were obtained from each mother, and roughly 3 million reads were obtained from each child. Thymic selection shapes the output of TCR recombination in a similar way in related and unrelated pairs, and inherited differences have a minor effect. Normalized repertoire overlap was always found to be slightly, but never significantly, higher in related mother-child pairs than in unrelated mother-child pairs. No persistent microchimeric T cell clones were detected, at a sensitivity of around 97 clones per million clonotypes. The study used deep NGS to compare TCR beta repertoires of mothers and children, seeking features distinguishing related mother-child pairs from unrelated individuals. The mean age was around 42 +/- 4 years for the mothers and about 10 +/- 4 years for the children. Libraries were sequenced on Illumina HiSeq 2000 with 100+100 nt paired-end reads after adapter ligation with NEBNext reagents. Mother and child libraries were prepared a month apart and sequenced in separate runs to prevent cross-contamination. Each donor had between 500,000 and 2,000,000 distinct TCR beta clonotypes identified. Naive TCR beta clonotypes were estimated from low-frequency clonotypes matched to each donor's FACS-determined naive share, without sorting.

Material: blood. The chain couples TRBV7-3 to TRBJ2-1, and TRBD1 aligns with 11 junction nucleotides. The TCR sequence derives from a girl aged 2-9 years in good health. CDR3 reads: CASSLGQGAADHEQFF. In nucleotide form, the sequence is TGTGCCAGCAGCTTAGGACAGGGGGCGGCAGATCATGAGCAGTTCTTC.